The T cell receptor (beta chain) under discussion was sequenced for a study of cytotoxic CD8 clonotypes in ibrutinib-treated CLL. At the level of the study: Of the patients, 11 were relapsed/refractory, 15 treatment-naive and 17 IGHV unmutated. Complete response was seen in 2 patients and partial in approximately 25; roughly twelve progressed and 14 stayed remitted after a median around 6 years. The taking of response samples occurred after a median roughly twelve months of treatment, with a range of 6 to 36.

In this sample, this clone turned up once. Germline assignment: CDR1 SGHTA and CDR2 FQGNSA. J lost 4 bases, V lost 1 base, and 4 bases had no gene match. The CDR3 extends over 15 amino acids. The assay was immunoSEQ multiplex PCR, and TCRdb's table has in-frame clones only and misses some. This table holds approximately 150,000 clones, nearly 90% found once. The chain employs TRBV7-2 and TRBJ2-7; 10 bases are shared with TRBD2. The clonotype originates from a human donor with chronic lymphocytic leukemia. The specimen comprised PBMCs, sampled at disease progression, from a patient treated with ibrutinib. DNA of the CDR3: TGTGCCAGCAGCTTAGGACTAGCGGGTGGGTACGAGCAGTACTTC. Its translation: CASSLGLAGGYEQYF.